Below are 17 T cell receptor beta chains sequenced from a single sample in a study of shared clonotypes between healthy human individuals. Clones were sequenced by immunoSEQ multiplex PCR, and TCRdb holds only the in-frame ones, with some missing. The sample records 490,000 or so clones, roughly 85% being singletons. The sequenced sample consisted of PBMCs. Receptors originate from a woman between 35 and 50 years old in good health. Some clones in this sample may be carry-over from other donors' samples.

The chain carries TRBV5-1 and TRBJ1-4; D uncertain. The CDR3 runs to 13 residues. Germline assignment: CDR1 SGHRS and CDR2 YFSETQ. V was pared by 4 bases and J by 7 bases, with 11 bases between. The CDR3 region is CASSTYRAEKLFF. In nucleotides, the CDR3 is TGCGCCAGCAGCACGTACAGAGCTGAAAAACTGTTTTTT.

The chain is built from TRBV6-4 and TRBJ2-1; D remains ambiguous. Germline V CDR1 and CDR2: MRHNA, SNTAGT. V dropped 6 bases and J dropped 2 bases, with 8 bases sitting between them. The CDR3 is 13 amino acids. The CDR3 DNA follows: TGTGCCAGCAGCCTGGAGCCCTACAATGAGCAGTTCTTC. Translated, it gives CASSLEPYNEQFF.

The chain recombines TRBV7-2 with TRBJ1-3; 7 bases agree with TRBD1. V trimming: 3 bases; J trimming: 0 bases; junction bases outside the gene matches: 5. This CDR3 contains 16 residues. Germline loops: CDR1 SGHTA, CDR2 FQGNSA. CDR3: CASSLTGTNSGNTIYF. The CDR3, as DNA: TGTGCCAGCAGCTTGACAGGGACCAACTCTGGAAACACCATATATTTT.

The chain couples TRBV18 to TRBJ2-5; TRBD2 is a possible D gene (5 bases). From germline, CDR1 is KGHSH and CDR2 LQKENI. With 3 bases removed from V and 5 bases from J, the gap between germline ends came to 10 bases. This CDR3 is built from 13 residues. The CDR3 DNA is TGTGCCAGCTCACCGGGGAGTTGGGAGACCCAGTACTTC. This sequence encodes CASSPGSWETQYF.

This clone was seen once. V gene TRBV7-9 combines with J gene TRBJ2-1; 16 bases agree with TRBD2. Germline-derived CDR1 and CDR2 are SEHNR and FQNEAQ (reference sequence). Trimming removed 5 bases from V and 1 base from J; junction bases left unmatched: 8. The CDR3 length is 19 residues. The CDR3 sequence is CASSRGLAGGAWSYNEQFF. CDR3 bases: TGTGCCAGCAGCCGGGGACTAGCGGGAGGGGCTTGGTCCTACAATGAGCAGTTCTTC.

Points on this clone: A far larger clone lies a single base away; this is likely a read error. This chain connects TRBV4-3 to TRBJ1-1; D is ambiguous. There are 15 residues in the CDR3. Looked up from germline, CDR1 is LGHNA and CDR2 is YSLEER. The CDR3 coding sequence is TGCGCCAGCAGCCAGGGCTCGGGTGGGTACACTGAAGCTTTATTT. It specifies CASSQGSGGYTEALF.

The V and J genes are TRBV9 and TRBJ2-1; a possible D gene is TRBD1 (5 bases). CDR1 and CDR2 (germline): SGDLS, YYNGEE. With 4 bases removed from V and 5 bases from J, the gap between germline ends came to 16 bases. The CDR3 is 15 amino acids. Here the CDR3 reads CASSTGPRADNEQFF. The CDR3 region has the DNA TGTGCCAGCAGCACCGGCCCCAGGGCTGACAATGAGCAGTTCTTC.

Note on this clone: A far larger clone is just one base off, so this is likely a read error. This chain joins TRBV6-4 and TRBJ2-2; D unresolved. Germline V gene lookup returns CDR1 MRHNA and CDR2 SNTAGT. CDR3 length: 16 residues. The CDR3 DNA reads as TGTGCCAGCAATGACTCCCACACCAAGGAAACCGGGGAGCTGTTTTTT. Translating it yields CASNDSHTKETGELFF.

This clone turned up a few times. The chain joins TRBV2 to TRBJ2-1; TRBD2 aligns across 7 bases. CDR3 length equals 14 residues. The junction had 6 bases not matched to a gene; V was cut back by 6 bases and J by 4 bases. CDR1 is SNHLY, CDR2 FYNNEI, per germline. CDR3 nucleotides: TGTGCCAGCAGACTAGCGTCTAGTTACAATGAGCAGTTCTTC. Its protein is CASRLASSYNEQFF.

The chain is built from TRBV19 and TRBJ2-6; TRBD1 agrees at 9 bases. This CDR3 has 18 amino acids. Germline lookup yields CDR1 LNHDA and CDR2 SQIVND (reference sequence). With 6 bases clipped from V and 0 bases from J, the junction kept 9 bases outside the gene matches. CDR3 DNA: TGTGCCAGTAGGAGGGACAGGGCGTCGAGCTCTGGGGCCAACGTCCTGACTTTC. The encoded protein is CASRRDRASSSGANVLTF.

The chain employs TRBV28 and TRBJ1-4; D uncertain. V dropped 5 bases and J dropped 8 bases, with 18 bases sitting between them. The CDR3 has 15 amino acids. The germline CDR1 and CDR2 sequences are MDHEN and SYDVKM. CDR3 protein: CASSPHFQDWEKLFF. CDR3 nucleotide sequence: TGTGCCAGCAGTCCCCATTTTCAGGATTGGGAAAAACTGTTTTTT.

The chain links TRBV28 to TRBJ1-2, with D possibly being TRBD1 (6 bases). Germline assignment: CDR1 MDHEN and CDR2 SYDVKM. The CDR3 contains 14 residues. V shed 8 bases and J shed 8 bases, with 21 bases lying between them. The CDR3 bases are TGTGCCAGCCAGAATCGGGGGGGGGCGCTCGGCTACACCTTC. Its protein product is CASQNRGGALGYTF.

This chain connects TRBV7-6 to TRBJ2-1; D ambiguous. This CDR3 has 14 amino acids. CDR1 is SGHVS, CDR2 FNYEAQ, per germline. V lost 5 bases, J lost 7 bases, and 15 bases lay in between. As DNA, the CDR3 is TGTGCCAGCAGCCCCCGGGCCGACGGGAATGAGCAGTTCTTC. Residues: CASSPRADGNEQFF.

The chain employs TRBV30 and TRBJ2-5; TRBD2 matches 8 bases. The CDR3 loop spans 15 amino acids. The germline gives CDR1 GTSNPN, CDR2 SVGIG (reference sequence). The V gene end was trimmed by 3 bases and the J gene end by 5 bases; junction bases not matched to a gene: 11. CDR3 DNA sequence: TGTGCCTGGAGGGAAGGGGTGGCTAGCGGGGAGACCCAGTACTTC. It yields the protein CAWREGVASGETQYF.

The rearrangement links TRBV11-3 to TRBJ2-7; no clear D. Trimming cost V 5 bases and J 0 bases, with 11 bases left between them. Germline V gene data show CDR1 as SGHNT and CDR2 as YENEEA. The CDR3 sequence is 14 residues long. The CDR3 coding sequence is TGTGCCAGCAGCCACTCAGCAAGCTCCTACGAGCAGTACTTC. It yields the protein CASSHSASSYEQYF.

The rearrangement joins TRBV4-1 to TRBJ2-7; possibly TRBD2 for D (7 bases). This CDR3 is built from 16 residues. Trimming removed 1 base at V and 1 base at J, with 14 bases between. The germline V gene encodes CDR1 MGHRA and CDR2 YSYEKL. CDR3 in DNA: TGCGCCAGCAGCCAAGTTAAGGGGGGGGGATCCTACGAGCAGTACTTC. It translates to CASSQVKGGGSYEQYF.

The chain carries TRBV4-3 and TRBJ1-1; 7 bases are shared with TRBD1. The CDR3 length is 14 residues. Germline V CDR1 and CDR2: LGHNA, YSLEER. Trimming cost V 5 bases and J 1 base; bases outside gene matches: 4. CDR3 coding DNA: TGCGCCAGCAGCTTTGACAGGGCGAACACTGAAGCTTTCTTT. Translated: CASSFDRANTEAFF.